One T cell receptor beta chain is described in this entry. This sample is drawn from a study of control samples from healthy donors and cancer patients. This table comes from immunoSEQ multiplex PCR, and its TCRdb copy is limited to in-frame clones, with some not included. The sample has around 84,000 clones, about nine tenths seen once. Sample: blood. The receptor was derived from a man aged 25 to 40 in good health.

The CDR3 region has the DNA TGTGCCAGCAGTCCGAGAGGCTCTTATGGCTACACCTTC. Translating it yields CASSPRGSYGYTF. The chain employs TRBV27 and TRBJ1-2; D is ambiguous. CDR1 and CDR2 (germline): MNHEY, SMNVEV (reference sequence). CDR3 length equals 13 residues. Between the trimmed V and J ends, which lost 5 bases and 5 bases, there was a span of 12 bases.